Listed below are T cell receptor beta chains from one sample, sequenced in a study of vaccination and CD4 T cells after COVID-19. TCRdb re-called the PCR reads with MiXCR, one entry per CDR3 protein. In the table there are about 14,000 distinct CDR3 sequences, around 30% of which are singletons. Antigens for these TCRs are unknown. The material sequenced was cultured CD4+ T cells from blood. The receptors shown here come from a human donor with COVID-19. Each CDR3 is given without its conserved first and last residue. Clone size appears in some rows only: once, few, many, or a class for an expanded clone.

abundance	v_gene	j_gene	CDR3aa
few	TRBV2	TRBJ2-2	ASSSGENGELF
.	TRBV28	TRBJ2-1	ASSRGHNNEQF
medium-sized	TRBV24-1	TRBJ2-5	ATGGTGSQETQY
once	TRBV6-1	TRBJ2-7	ASTGIGEQY
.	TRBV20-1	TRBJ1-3	SARVSGSGNTIY
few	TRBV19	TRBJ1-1	ASSPNTPPRTVEAF
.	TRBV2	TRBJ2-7	ASARDIQVHEQY
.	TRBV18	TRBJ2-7	ASSPSSGGLSYEQY
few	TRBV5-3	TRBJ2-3	ARSFEGWNTQY
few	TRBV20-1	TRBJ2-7	SARDVTGMYEQY
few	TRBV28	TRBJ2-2	ASSLRRVTGELF
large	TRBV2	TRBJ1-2	ASSNPGVAVYT
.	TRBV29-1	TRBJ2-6	SVISGANVLT
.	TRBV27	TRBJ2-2	ASSSGTGVFGELF
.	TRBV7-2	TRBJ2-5	ASSFDRVRITETQY
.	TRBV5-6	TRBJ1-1	ASSLDQKNTEAF
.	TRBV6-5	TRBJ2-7	ASSYGGGTGTYEQY
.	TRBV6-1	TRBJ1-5	ASAHEGLQPQH
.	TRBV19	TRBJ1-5	ASRTTGTYQPQH
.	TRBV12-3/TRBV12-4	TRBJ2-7	ASTLEGYEQY
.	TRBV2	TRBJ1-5	ASSIDRDQPQH
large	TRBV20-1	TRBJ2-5	SASPVAVQETQY
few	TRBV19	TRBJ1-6	ASSIDYRGRDLNSPLH
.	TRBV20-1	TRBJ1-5	SAQAGSNQPQH
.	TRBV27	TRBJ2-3	ASKRQGRGTDTQY
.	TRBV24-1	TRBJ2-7	ATQASGSSYEQY
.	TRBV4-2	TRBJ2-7	ASSQQGASYEQY
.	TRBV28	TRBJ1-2	ASTEITNYGYT
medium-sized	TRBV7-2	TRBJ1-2	ASSEAGTGLYGYT